A single sample is the source of the 28 T cell receptor beta chains below, sequenced in a study of blood T cell repertoires in COVID-19. TCRdb's copy holds only in-frame clones and misses some; the assay was immunoSEQ multiplex PCR. This table holds roughly 140,000 clones, roughly 88% found once. Material: peripheral blood. The receptors were sampled from a man between 60 and 70 years old with active or convalescent COVID-19.

Comments on this clone: The DNA is left out, because the CDR3 cannot be placed on it with certainty; the CDR3 is given as TCRdb lists it. The CDR3 sequence: CASSPPGLRAGELFF. This chain joins TRBV14 and TRBJ2-2; TRBD2 was called by the table and not checked on the DNA. With termini counted, the CDR3 has 15 amino acids. Germline V gene lookup returns CDR1 SGHDN and CDR2 FVKESK.

V usage is TRBV11-3 and J usage is TRBJ1-1; D is uncertain. The CDR3 has 13 residues. The V and J ends lost 5 bases and 8 bases respectively, with 15 bases between them. Germline V gene lookup returns CDR1 SGHNT and CDR2 YENEEA. CDR3 loop: CASSQGRDREAFF. For the CDR3, the DNA is TGTGCCAGCAGCCAAGGGCGGGATAGGGAAGCTTTCTTT.

This clone was counted a single time. This sequence joins TRBV25-1 and TRBJ2-3; unclear D gene. Per the germline V gene, CDR1 is MGHDK and CDR2 is SYGVNS. V lost 0 bases, J lost 4 bases, and 11 bases lay in between. The CDR3 consists of 15 residues. CDR3 coding DNA: TGTGCCAGCAGTGAATACCATCTTCAGGCAGATACGCAGTATTTT. Encoded protein: CASSEYHLQADTQYF.

The chain combines TRBV4-1 with TRBJ1-2, with TRBD1 identical over 9 bases. Germline lookup yields CDR1 MGHRA and CDR2 YSYEKL. This CDR3 comprises 18 residues. Trimming cost V 2 bases and J 3 bases; bases outside gene matches: 13. CDR3 sequence reads: CASSQRVSTGGAYYGYTF. CDR3 coding DNA: TGCGCCAGCAGCCAAAGAGTTTCCACAGGGGGCGCTTACTATGGCTACACCTTC.

This chain uses TRBV6-5 with TRBJ2-3; 9 bases agree with TRBD2. The CDR3 contains 13 residues. Germline CDR1 MNHEY, CDR2 SVGAGI. V shed 7 bases, J shed 12 bases, and the junction held 11 bases outside the gene matches. CDR3 sequence (DNA): TGTGCCAGCACCCCGGGTGCGGGGGGGTTTCAGTATTTT. It is translated as CASTPGAGGFQYF.

This sequence joins TRBV5-1 and TRBJ1-1; 8 nucleotides match TRBD1. Germline CDR1 SGHRS, CDR2 YFSETQ. CDR3 length: 17 amino acids. Trimming cost V 4 bases and J 1 base; bases outside gene matches: 12. The DNA of the CDR3 is TGCGCCAGCAGCCAGAGACCATTCAGGGGGCGGAACACTGAAGCTTTCTTT. This gives the protein CASSQRPFRGRNTEAFF.

The chain carries TRBV2 and TRBJ1-3; D may be TRBD1 (6 bases). The CDR3 covers 15 residues. Germline CDR1 reads SNHLY; CDR2 reads FYNNEI. Trimming took off 6 bases at V and 3 bases at J, with 15 bases between the two ends. In DNA form, the CDR3 reads TGTGCCAGCAGCAAACAGGGCTCTGATGGAAACACCATATATTTT. Residues: CASSKQGSDGNTIYF.

This rearrangement joins TRBV4-3 to TRBJ2-1; TRBD2 matches 9 bases. Unmatched junction bases numbered 5, after V lost 4 bases and J lost 4 bases. The CDR3 is 15 amino acids. CDR1 and CDR2 (germline): LGHNA, YSLEER. CDR3 sequence reads: CASSPAGGPYNEQFF. Here the CDR3 DNA reads TGCGCCAGCAGCCCGGCGGGAGGGCCGTACAATGAGCAGTTCTTC.

The V gene is TRBV6-2 or TRBV6-3, the J gene TRBJ1-2; possible D gene TRBD1, 6 bases. V gave up 5 bases and J gave up 3 bases, with 13 bases separating them. CDR1 is MNHEY and CDR2 is SVGEGT in the germline V gene. This CDR3 spans 14 amino acids. This chain's CDR3 is CASSLPRQDYGYTF. CDR3 DNA: TGTGCCAGCAGTCTCCCACGACAGGACTATGGCTACACCTTC.

The gene calls are TRBV25-1 and TRBJ2-7; 9 nucleotides match TRBD1. V shed 3 bases, J shed 7 bases, and the junction held 7 bases outside the gene matches. CDR3 length: 14 residues. CDR1 is MGHDK, CDR2 SYGVNS, per germline. The CDR3 sequence: CASSEGGTGREQYF. The CDR3 region has the DNA TGTGCCAGCAGTGAGGGCGGGACAGGGAGAGAGCAGTACTTC.

The V and J genes are TRBV6-6 and TRBJ2-1; 9 nucleotides match TRBD1. J lost 5 bases, V lost 7 bases, and 9 bases had no gene match. The CDR3 is 15 amino acids. Per the germline V gene, CDR1 is MNHNY and CDR2 is SVGAGI (reference sequence). The CDR3, as DNA: TGTGCCAGCAAACGGGACAGGGCAATCAACAATGAGCAGTTCTTC. Its translation: CASKRDRAINNEQFF.

In its sample, this clone was seen a few times. In nucleotides, the CDR3 is TGTGCCAGTAGTGAGGGGGATGGGACTGAAGCTTTCTTT. It specifies CASSEGDGTEAFF. The chain recombines TRBV19 with TRBJ1-1, with D perhaps matching TRBD1 (6 bases). The CDR3 loop spans 13 amino acids. V shed 5 bases and J shed 5 bases, with 12 bases lying between them. Germline CDR1 reads LNHDA; CDR2 reads SQIVND (reference sequence).

The chain employs TRBV24-1 and TRBJ2-2; D possibly corresponds to TRBD1 (6 bases). The germline V and J ends were trimmed by 9 bases and 6 bases, with 16 bases remaining between them. Germline assignment: CDR1 KGHDR and CDR2 SFDVKD. This CDR3 has 14 amino acids. The DNA for the CDR3 is TGTGCCACCGCTGACAGGAATAGGGCCGGGGAGCTGTTTTTT. As protein: CATADRNRAGELFF.

The V and J genes are TRBV24-1 and TRBJ1-1; 7 nucleotides line up with TRBD1. The CDR3 totals 15 residues. J was trimmed by 3 bases and V by 2 bases; bases with no gene match: 5. Germline CDR1 and CDR2: KGHDR and SFDVKD. CDR3 region: CATSDSRTGHTEAFF. The CDR3 DNA reads TGTGCCACCAGTGATTCGAGGACAGGCCACACTGAAGCTTTCTTT.

Points on this clone: The same CDR3 can be traced to other DNA sequences in this sample. The chain links TRBV10-3 to TRBJ2-7; a possible D gene is TRBD1 (5 bases). This CDR3 is built from 12 residues. V lost 3 bases, J lost 3 bases, and 6 bases lay in between. CDR1 is ENHRY and CDR2 is SYGVKD in the germline V gene. In DNA form, the CDR3 reads TGTGCCATCAGTGAAGACAGCTACGAGCAGTACGTC. This gives the protein CAISEDSYEQYV.

The CDR3 nucleotides are TGTGCCACCAGCAGGGAAGGACAGGGGCAAGGCCGCGAAAAACTGTTTTTT. Translated: CATSREGQGQGREKLFF. The rearrangement links TRBV15 to TRBJ1-4; 9 bases are a match to TRBD1. Germline V gene sequence: CDR1 LNHNV, CDR2 YYDKDF (reference sequence). V gave up 3 bases and J gave up 8 bases; unmatched junction bases: 13. The CDR3 spans 17 residues.

The CDR3, as DNA: TGTGCCAGCAGGGTGGGCGTCGGAACAGATACGCAGTATTTT. Translation: CASRVGVGTDTQYF. This rearrangement joins TRBV6-5 to TRBJ2-3; D is unclear. From germline, CDR1 is MNHEY and CDR2 SVGAGI. The CDR3 contains 14 residues. Trimming removed 6 bases at V and 3 bases at J, with 13 bases between.

Here the CDR3 reads CSVEDFVPGNTEAFF. The CDR3 region has the DNA TGCAGCGTTGAAGATTTTGTTCCGGGGAACACTGAAGCTTTCTTT. The V and J genes are TRBV29-1 and TRBJ1-1; D remains ambiguous. The CDR3 covers 15 residues. Germline V lookup: CDR1 SQVTM, CDR2 ANQGSEA. Trimming left V 0 bases short and J 1 base short, with 12 bases between.

The CDR3 spells CATSDPGSYNEQFF. For the CDR3, the DNA is TGTGCCACCAGTGATCCTGGTAGTTACAATGAGCAGTTCTTC. This chain uses TRBV24-1 with TRBJ2-1, with unresolved D. CDR1 and CDR2 (germline): KGHDR, SFDVKD. The V end was cut by 3 bases, the J end by 4 bases, with 9 bases between. This CDR3 is built from 14 residues.

This clone was observed a handful of times. The V and J genes are TRBV7-2 and TRBJ1-2, with 9 bases fitting TRBD1. The CDR3 consists of 14 residues. Trimming removed 0 bases from V and 4 bases from J; junction bases left unmatched: 0. Germline lookup yields CDR1 SGHTA and CDR2 FQGNSA. For the CDR3, the DNA is TGTGCCAGCAGCTTAGCGGACAGGGGCTATGGCTACACCTTC. This encodes CASSLADRGYGYTF.

The chain has TRBV7-2 and TRBJ2-5; a possible D gene is TRBD2 (5 bases). The CDR3 sequence is 16 residues long. V lost 0 bases and J lost 4, with 15 bases in between. Germline V gene sequence: CDR1 SGHTA, CDR2 FQGNSA. CDR3 in amino acids: CASSLALGAFGETQYF. CDR3 DNA sequence: TGTGCCAGCAGCTTAGCACTAGGTGCGTTTGGAGAGACCCAGTACTTC.

The J gene is TRBJ1-1, the V gene TRBV4-1, with 7 bases lining up with TRBD1. CDR3 length equals 16 residues. Losses at the gene ends were 1 base for V and 5 bases for J; bases not matched to a gene: 10. Per the germline V gene, CDR1 is MGHRA and CDR2 is YSYEKL. As DNA, the CDR3 is TGCGCCAGCAGCCAAGGACAGGGTCCTCGAGGTACTGAAGCTTTCTTT. Its protein is CASSQGQGPRGTEAFF.

The CDR3 reads CASSLTVTNYGYTF. The CDR3 DNA is TGTGCCAGCAGCCTGACAGTGACTAACTATGGCTACACCTTC. The rearrangement joins TRBV27 to TRBJ1-2, with a tentative D call TRBD1 (5 bases). Germline values: CDR1 MNHEY, CDR2 SMNVEV (reference sequence). V shed 6 bases and J shed 0 bases, with 11 bases lying between them. This CDR3 comprises 14 residues.

The chain couples TRBV19 to TRBJ2-4; D perhaps matches TRBD2 (6 bases). V shed 4 bases and J shed 1 base, with 14 bases lying between them. This CDR3 region has 16 residues. Germline CDR1 and CDR2: LNHDA and SQIVND (reference sequence). This chain's CDR3 is CASSTGVGDAKNIQYF. Here the CDR3 DNA reads TGTGCCAGTAGTACGGGGGTAGGTGATGCCAAAAACATTCAGTACTTC.

For this clone: Within the sample, other DNA sequences also encode this same CDR3. The gene calls are TRBV18 and TRBJ2-5, with TRBD1 matching 10 bases. The ends lost 3 bases at V and 5 bases at J; junction bases unmatched: 0. This CDR3 region has 13 residues. Germline CDR1 KGHSH, CDR2 LQKENI. The CDR3 nucleotides read TGTGCCAGCTCACCGGGACAGGGGGAGACCCAGTACTTC. It specifies CASSPGQGETQYF. Complete variable domain (other parts from reference TRBV18 and TRBJ2-5): NAGVMQNPRHLVRRRGQEARLRCSPMKGHSHVYWYRQLPEEGLKFMVYLQKENIIDESGMPKERFSAEFPKEGPSILRIQQVVRGDSAAYFCASSPGQGETQYFGPGTRLLVL.

V gene TRBV12-3 or TRBV12-4 combines with J gene TRBJ2-2; D perhaps matches TRBD2 (6 bases). The CDR3 has 13 amino acids. Trimming left V 4 bases short and J 6 bases short, with 9 bases between. This chain's CDR3 is CASSSTSPGELFF. In DNA, the CDR3 is TGTGCCAGCAGTTCGACTAGTCCCGGGGAGCTGTTTTTT.

Only a few counts were recorded for this clone. The chain is built from TRBV7-2 and TRBJ1-2, with 8 bases lining up with TRBD1. Germline CDR1 and CDR2: SGHTA and FQGNSA. This CDR3 is built from 14 residues. J lost 8 bases, V lost 4 bases, and 9 bases had no gene match. Written as DNA, the CDR3 is TGTGCCAGCAGCTCGGACAGGGTTTCTGGGGGCTACACCTTC. Translating it yields CASSSDRVSGGYTF.

The V and J genes are TRBV11-2 and TRBJ2-2; unclear D gene. This CDR3 is built from 15 residues. CDR1 is SGHAT and CDR2 is FQNNGV in the germline V gene. Trimming took off 0 bases at V and 1 base at J, with 6 bases between the two ends. CDR3 loop: CASSLERGNTGELFF. CDR3 in DNA: TGTGCCAGCAGCTTAGAGCGCGGGAACACCGGGGAGCTGTTTTTT. The entire variable domain, with the rest obtained from reference TRBV11-2 and TRBJ2-2, is as follows: EAGVAQSPRYKIIEKRQSVAFWCNPISGHATLYWYQQILGQGPKLLIQFQNNGVVDDSQLPKDRFSAERLKGVDSTLKIQPAKLEDSAVYLCASSLERGNTGELFFGEGSRLTVL.